Below, one T cell receptor beta chain is given with its context. Its target is not known. Each of the donors was a healthy bone marrow donor. The CDR3 is 13 amino acids. CDR1 MNHNS and CDR2 SASEGT come from the germline V gene. Deletions cut 6 bases from V and 12 bases from J, with 17 bases between. The PCR had 60 Vbeta and 13 Jbeta primers. Produced via immunoSEQ multiplex PCR; TCRdb's table is partial and in-frame only. The table shows around 150,000 clones, with about 70% occurring only once. This sample is part of a study of cytomegalovirus exposure and HLA in healthy donors. General study findings and limits: A few chains linked to CMV were shown in vitro to be specific for CMV antigens. In a later analysis, across HLA loci, associated TCR counts were highest for DRB1, lowest for HLA-C. Most CMV-associated TCR beta chains were later found to appear HLA-restricted.

The material sequenced was PBMCs. The sequence was collected from a woman in her late teens or twenties in good health and CMV-seropositive. The chain carries TRBV6-1 and TRBJ1-4; D is perhaps TRBD1 (6 bases). This chain's CDR3 is CASSLTMDSQLFF. In nucleotides, the CDR3 is TGTGCCAGCAGCCTCACTATGGACAGTCAACTGTTTTTT.